This entry lists 13 T cell receptor beta chains sequenced from one sample in a study of blood T cells in healthy people across ages. The second PCR ran about 6 to 12 cycles with a sample-barcoded 5' primer and J-beta primers. TCRdb ran MiXCR on the 5' RACE reads and lists one entry per CDR3 protein. The sample includes almost 800,000 distinct CDR3 sequences, roughly 64% of them seen just once. Sequencing was carried out using blood. The receptors shown here come from a young man in good health.

The rearrangement uses TRBV20-1 and TRBJ2-1, with D possibly TRBD2 on 6 matching bases. The CDR3 spans 15 residues. The germline gives CDR1 DFQATT, CDR2 SNEGSKA (reference sequence). V shed 0 bases and J shed 2 bases, with 11 bases lying between them. CDR3 sequence: CSARDIGGAYNEQFF. CDR3 sequence (DNA): TGCAGTGCTAGAGATATCGGCGGGGCCTACAATGAGCAGTTCTTC.

This chain links TRBV28 with TRBJ2-1; 8 bases fit TRBD1. The germline V gene encodes CDR1 MDHEN and CDR2 SYDVKM. The V and J ends lost 6 bases and 12 bases, in that order; junction bases with no gene match: 10. CDR3 size: 13 residues. The CDR3 bases are TGTGCCAGCAGACACCAGGGGGCAGGTGGGCAGTTCTTC. Protein sequence: CASRHQGAGGQFF.

This sequence joins TRBV7-9 and TRBJ2-7, with D unclear. The germline CDR1 and CDR2 sequences are SEHNR and FQNEAQ (reference sequence). This CDR3 is 13 amino acids long. V gave up 1 base and J gave up 7 bases, with 11 bases separating them. This CDR3 is CASSLESMAEQYF. For the CDR3, the DNA is TGTGCCAGCAGCTTAGAGAGTATGGCGGAGCAGTACTTC.

The chain employs TRBV2 and TRBJ2-7, with TRBD1 matching 8 bases. This CDR3 has 12 amino acids. Germline CDR1 SNHLY, CDR2 FYNNEI. CDR3 sequence: CAHGQGVYEQYF. Written as DNA, the CDR3 is TGTGCTCATGGACAGGGTGTCTACGAGCAGTACTTC. The full variable domain, rest sourced from reference TRBV2 and TRBJ2-7, is EPEVTQTPSHQVTQMGQEVILRCVPISNHLYFYWYRQILGQKVEFLVSFYNNEISEKSEIFDDQFSVERPDGSNFTLKIRSTKLEDSAMYFCAHGQGVYEQYFGPGTRLTVT.

The genes are TRBV20-1 and TRBJ2-5; TRBD1 or TRBD2 may be the D gene (7 bases each). The CDR3 is 15 amino acids. Trimming shortened V by 0 bases and J by 11 bases, and 22 bases separated the two germline ends. The germline V gene has CDR1 DFQATT and CDR2 SNEGSKA (reference sequence). This CDR3 is CSARDTASRGGEQYF. CDR3 nucleotide sequence: TGCAGTGCTAGAGATACGGCTAGCAGGGGGGGTGAGCAGTACTTC.

This clonotype was seen a handful of times. V and J are TRBV7-2 and TRBJ1-2; TRBD1 might be the D (5 bases). The germline gives CDR1 SGHTA, CDR2 FQGNSA. CDR3 size: 17 residues. Trimming stripped 1 base from V and 8 bases from J, with 23 bases between. CDR3 sequence (DNA): TGTGCCAGCAGCTTAGGAGCCAGGGCCAGCCTTCAAGGGGGCTACACCTTC. This sequence encodes CASSLGARASLQGGYTF.

Details on this clonotype: Sequence at one end of the junction differs from germline and may be a read error. The rearrangement joins TRBV20-1 to TRBJ2-5, with 9 bases identical to TRBD1. Germline CDR1 and CDR2: DFQATT and SNEGSKA (reference sequence). CDR3 length: 13 amino acids. The CDR3 reads CSAEDRGEETRYF. CDR3 coding DNA: TGCAGTGCTGAAGACAGGGGGGAAGAGACCCGGTACTTC.

This chain joins TRBV12-3 or TRBV12-4 and TRBJ1-4, with 7 bases aligning to TRBD1. Unmatched junction bases numbered 8, after V lost 8 bases and J lost 5 bases. The CDR3 spans 14 residues. CDR3 DNA sequence: TGTGCCAGCTTACTTGGGACAGCGAATGAAAAACTGTTTTTT. Protein product: CASLLGTANEKLFF.

V and J are TRBV20-1 and TRBJ1-2; D remains ambiguous. Trimming removed 3 bases from V and 7 bases from J, with 3 bases in between. There are 9 residues in the CDR3. Germline CDR1 is DFQATT and CDR2 is SNEGSKA (reference sequence). This CDR3 reads CSASSGYTF. CDR3 in DNA: TGCAGTGCTAGTAGTGGCTACACCTTC.

The rearrangement links TRBV3-1 to TRBJ2-1; TRBD1 matches at 9 bases. Germline loops: CDR1 LGHDT, CDR2 YNNKEL (reference sequence). The junction had 11 bases not matched to a gene; V was cut back by 4 bases and J by 7 bases. This CDR3 spans 16 amino acids. CDR3 in DNA: TGTGCCAGCAGCCCCGAGGGGGACAGGGTGTCAAATGAGCAGTTCTTC. Its protein product is CASSPEGDRVSNEQFF.

This clonotype was seen a handful of times. The V gene is TRBV4-3, the J gene TRBJ2-7; the match to TRBD1 covers 8 bases. J was trimmed by 1 base and V by 0 bases; bases with no gene match: 5. The CDR3 is made up of 16 amino acids. Germline lookup yields CDR1 LGHNA and CDR2 YSLEER. CDR3 coding DNA: TGCGCCAGCAGCCAAGAGGTTTGGACAGGGTCCTACGAGCAGTACTTC. It translates to CASSQEVWTGSYEQYF.

This chain connects TRBV20-1 to TRBJ2-3; D ambiguous. The CDR3 is 11 residues long. Trimming shortened V by 5 bases and J by 7 bases, and 10 bases separated the two germline ends. Germline V gives CDR1 DFQATT, CDR2 SNEGSKA (reference sequence). The CDR3 loop reads CSASSGYTQYF. DNA of the CDR3: TGCAGTGCTTCCTCCGGATATACGCAGTATTTT.

The sample holds a few counts of this clonotype. The chain has TRBV28 and TRBJ2-7, with 9 bases that match TRBD2. Trimming at V came to 6 bases and at J to 5 bases, leaving 8 bases not matched to a gene. The length of the CDR3 is 14 residues. CDR1 and CDR2 from the germline V gene are MDHEN and SYDVKM. CDR3 in DNA: TGTGCCAGCAGCGTCGGGATAGCGGGAGACGAGCAGTACTTC. It is translated as CASSVGIAGDEQYF.